This T cell receptor (beta chain) was obtained from a study of identical twins. Whole-study results and caveats: The presence of invariant MAIT and iNKT cells could partly confound analyses of zero-insertion sequences.

The CDR3 has 14 residues. Germline assignment: CDR1 MDHEN and CDR2 SYDVKM. V was shortened by 2 bases and J by 5 bases, with 12 bases between the two germline ends. Concerning this clonotype: The target antigen is unknown.

TCRdb independently ran MiXCR on the 5' RACE reads; one entry per CDR3 protein. The sample has 250,000 or so distinct CDR3 sequences, about 8.3% seen once; the top ten hold less than 4%. These data also featured in a second study, about yellow fever vaccine responses in identical twins.

The sample comprised CD8+ T cells sorted from blood. The chain links TRBV28 to TRBJ2-5; D remains unclear. The TCR originated in a woman aged 18-35 years in good health. CDR3 DNA sequence: TGTGCCAGCAGTTTAAGGAGCCTCGGGGAGACCCAGTACTTC. As protein: CASSLRSLGETQYF.